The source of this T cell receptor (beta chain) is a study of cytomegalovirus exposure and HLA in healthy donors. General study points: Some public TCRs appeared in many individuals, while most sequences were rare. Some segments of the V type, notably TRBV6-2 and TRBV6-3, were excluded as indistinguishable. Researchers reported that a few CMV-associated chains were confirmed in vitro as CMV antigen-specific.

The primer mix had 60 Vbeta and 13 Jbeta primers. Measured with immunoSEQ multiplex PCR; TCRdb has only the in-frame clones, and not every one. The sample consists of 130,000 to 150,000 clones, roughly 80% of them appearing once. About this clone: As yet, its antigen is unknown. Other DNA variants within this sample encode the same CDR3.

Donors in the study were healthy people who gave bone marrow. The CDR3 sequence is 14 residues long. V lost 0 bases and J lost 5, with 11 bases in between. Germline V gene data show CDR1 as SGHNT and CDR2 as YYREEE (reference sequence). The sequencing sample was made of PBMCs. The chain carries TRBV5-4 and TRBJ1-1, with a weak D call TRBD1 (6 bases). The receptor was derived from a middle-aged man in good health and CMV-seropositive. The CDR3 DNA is TGTGCCAGCAGCTTGGTGGGGGGGCGGACTGAAGCTTTCTTT. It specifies CASSLVGGRTEAFF. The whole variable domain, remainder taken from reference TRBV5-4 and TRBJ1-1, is ETGVTQSPTHLIKTRGQQVTLRCSSQSGHNTVSWYQQALGQGPQFIFQYYREEENGRGNFPPRFSGLQFPNYSSELNVNALELDDSALYLCASSLVGGRTEAFFGQGTRLTVV.